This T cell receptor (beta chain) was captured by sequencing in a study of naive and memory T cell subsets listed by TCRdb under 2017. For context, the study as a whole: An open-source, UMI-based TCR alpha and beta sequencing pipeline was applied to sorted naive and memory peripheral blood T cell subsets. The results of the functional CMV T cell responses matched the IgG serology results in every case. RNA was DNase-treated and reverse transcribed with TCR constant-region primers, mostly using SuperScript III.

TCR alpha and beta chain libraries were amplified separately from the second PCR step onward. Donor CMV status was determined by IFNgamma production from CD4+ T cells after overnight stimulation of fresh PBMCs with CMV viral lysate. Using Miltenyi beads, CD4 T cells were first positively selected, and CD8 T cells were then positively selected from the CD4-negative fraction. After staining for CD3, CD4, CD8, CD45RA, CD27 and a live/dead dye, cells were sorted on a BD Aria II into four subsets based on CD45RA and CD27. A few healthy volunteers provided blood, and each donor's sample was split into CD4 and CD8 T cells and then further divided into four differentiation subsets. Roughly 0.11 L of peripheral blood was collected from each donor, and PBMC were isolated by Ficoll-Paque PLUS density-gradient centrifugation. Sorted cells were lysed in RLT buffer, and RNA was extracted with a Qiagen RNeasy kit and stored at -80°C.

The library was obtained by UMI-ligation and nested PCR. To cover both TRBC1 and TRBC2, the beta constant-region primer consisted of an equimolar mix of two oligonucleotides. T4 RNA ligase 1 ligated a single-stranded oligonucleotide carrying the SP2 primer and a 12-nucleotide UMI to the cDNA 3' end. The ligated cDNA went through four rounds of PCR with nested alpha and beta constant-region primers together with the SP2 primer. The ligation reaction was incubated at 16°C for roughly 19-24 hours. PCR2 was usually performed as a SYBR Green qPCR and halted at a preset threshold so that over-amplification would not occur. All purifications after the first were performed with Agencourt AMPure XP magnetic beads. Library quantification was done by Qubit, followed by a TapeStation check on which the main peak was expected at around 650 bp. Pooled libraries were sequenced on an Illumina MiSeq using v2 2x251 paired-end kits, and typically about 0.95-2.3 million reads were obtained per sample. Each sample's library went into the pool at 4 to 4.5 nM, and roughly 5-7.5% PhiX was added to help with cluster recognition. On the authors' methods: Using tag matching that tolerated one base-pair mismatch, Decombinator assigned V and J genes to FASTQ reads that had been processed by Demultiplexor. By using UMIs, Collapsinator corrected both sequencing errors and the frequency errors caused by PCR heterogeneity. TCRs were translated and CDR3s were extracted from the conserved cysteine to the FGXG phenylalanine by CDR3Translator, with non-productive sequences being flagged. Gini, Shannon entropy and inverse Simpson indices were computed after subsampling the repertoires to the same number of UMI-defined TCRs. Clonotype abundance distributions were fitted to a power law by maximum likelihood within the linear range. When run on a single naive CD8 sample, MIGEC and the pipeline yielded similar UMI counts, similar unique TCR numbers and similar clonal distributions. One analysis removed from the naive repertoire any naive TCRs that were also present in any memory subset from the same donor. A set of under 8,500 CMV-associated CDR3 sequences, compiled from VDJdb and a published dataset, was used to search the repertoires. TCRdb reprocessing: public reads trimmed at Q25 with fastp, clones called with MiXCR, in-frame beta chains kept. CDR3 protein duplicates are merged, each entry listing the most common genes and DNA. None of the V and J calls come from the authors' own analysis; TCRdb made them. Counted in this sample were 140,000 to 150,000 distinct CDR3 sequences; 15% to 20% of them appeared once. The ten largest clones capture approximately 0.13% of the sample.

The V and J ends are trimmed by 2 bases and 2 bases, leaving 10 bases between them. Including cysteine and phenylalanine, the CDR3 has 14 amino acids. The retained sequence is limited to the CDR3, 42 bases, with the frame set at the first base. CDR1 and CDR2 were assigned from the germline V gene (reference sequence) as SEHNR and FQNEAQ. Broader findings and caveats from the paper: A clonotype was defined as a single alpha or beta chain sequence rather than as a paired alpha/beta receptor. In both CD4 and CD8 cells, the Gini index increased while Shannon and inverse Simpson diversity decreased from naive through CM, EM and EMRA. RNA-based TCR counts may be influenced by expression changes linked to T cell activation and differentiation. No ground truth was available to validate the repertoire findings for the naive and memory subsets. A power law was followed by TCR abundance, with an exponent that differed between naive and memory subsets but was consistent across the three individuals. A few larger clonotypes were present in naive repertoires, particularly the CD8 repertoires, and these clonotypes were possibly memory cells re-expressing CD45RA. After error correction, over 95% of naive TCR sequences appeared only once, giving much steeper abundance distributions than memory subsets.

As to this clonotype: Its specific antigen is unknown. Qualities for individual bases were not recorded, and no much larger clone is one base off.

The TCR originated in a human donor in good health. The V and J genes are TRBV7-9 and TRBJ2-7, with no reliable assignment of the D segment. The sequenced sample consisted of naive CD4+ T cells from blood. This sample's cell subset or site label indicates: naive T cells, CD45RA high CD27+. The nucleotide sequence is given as TGTGCCAGCAGCTTATTGCGAGATACCTACGAGCAGTACTTC. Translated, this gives CASSLLRDTYEQYF. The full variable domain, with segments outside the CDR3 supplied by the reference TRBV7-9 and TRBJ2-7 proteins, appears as DTGVSQNPRHKITKRGQNVTFRCDPISEHNRLYWYRQTLGQGPEFLTYFQNEAQLEKSRLLSDRFSAERPKGSFSTLEIQRTEQGDSAMYLCASSLLRDTYEQYFGPGTRLTVT.